The entry below gives a single T cell receptor beta chain sequence along with its context. V was clipped by 4 bases and J by 9 bases; unmatched bases: 12. Germline CDR1 is SEHNR and CDR2 is FQNEAQ (reference sequence). The CDR3 is 15 residues long. Treatment specified: around 19 received Ad26.COV2.S at low or high dose, single or two shots; five or six received placebo; per-sample allocation not given. Sample collection was performed on day 63 after the first vaccine or placebo injection. Only in-frame clones appear in the TCRdb table, and some are missing; sequencing was by immunoSEQ multiplex PCR. The sample consists of around 500,000 clones, nearly 90% of them appearing once. This record belongs to a study of Ad26.COV2.S vaccination and SARS-CoV-2 variants.

The receptor's source is a person aged 18 to 65 who received the Ad26.COV2.S COVID-19 vaccine or a placebo. Sequences were derived from peripheral blood, sampled in a trial of Ad26.COV2.S vaccine versus placebo. The V call is TRBV7-9, the J call TRBJ2-1; the match to TRBD2 covers 7 bases. The DNA for the CDR3 is TGTGCCAGCAGCTCAGAACCCCTGGGGGGGGGTGAGCAGTTCTTC. Its translation: CASSSEPLGGGEQFF.